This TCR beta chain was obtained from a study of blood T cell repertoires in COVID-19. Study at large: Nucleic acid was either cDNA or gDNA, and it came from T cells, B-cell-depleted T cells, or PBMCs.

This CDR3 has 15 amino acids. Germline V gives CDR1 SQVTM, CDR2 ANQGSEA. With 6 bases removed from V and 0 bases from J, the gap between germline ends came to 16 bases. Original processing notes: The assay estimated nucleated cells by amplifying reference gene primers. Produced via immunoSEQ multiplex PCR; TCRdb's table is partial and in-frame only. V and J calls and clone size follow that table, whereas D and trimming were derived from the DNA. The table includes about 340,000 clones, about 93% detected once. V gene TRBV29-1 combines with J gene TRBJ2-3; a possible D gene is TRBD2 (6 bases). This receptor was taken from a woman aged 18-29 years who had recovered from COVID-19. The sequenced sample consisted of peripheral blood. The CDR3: CSVERASASTDTQYF. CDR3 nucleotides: TGCAGCGTCGAACGGGCTAGCGCTAGCACAGATACGCAGTATTTT.